What follows are 12 T cell receptor beta chains derived from one specimen sequenced in a study of blood T cells in healthy people across ages. The second PCR ran roughly 6 to 11 cycles with a sample-barcoded 5' primer and J-beta primers. One entry per CDR3 protein results from TCRdb running MiXCR on the 5' RACE reads. The sample consists of hundreds of thousands of distinct CDR3 sequences, 58% of them appearing once. The material sequenced was blood. The source is a man between 25 and 39 years old in good health.

This clonotype has a handful of counts. This chain connects TRBV20-1 to TRBJ2-7; D unclear. CDR1 DFQATT and CDR2 SNEGSKA come from the germline V gene (reference sequence). The germline V and J ends were trimmed by 5 bases and 4 bases, with 9 bases remaining between them. CDR3 length: 11 residues. The CDR3 coding sequence is TGCAGTGCTCCCCGGGTATACGAGCAGTACTTC. Translation: CSAPRVYEQYF.

This clonotype was detected only a few times. The V call is TRBV27, the J call TRBJ1-5; 9 bases line up with TRBD1. The V gene end was trimmed by 6 bases and the J gene end by 2 bases; junction bases not matched to a gene: 11. CDR3 length: 17 amino acids. Germline CDR1 MNHEY, CDR2 SMNVEV (reference sequence). The CDR3 is CASRSRTGGTGNQPQHF. Here the CDR3 DNA reads TGTGCCAGCAGAAGCCGTACAGGGGGCACGGGCAATCAGCCCCAGCATTTT.

On this clonotype itself: This clone may be a read error of a much larger clone one base away. This chain links TRBV12-3 or TRBV12-4 with TRBJ2-5; TRBD1 matches at 9 bases. This CDR3 contains 14 residues. V trimming: 6 bases; J trimming: 11 bases; junction bases outside the gene matches: 13. The CDR3 region is CASRLDRGLGEQYF. Written as DNA, the CDR3 is TGTGCCAGCAGGTTGGACAGGGGTCTGGGGGAGCAGTACTTC.

The rearrangement joins TRBV29-1 to TRBJ2-7; 7 bases are shared with TRBD1. Per germline, CDR1 SQVTM and CDR2 ANQGSEA. V gave up 8 bases and J gave up 5 bases; unmatched junction bases: 9. The CDR3 runs 12 residues. The CDR3 nucleotides are TGCAGCATCCGGACAGGAGAAAACGAGCAGTACTTC. The encoded protein is CSIRTGENEQYF.

The genes are TRBV29-1 and TRBJ1-1, with a tentative D call TRBD1 (5 bases). V was trimmed by 7 bases and J by 2 bases, leaving 11 bases between them. From germline, CDR1 is SQVTM and CDR2 ANQGSEA. CDR3 size: 12 residues. The CDR3 DNA is TGCAGCGGTGGCAGGGAAAACACTGAAGCTTTCTTT. This gives the protein CSGGRENTEAFF.

The sample holds a few counts of this clonotype. The J gene is TRBJ2-1, the V gene TRBV20-1, with 8 bases lining up with TRBD2. The V gene's germline CDR1 is DFQATT and CDR2 SNEGSKA (reference sequence). The trim removed 6 bases at V and 7 bases at J, leaving 14 bases unmatched. CDR3 length: 15 amino acids. CDR3 amino acids: CSAAFRAGVPNEQFF. CDR3 coding DNA: TGCAGTGCCGCTTTCAGAGCGGGAGTACCAAATGAGCAGTTCTTC.

The chain joins TRBV7-9 to TRBJ2-6; D perhaps matches TRBD1 (6 bases). Per germline, CDR1 SEHNR and CDR2 FQNEAQ (reference sequence). V was clipped by 2 bases and J by 0 bases, with 17 bases between them. The CDR3 totals 19 residues. CDR3 DNA sequence: TGTGCCAGCAGCTTACCCCAGGGGTCGACTGTCTCTGGGGCCAACGTCCTGACTTTC. Its protein is CASSLPQGSTVSGANVLTF.

Only one count was recorded for this clonotype. The chain joins TRBV20-1 to TRBJ2-3; D gene uncertain. Trimming left V 1 base short and J 1 base short, with 6 bases between. The CDR3 has 13 amino acids. Germline loops: CDR1 DFQATT, CDR2 SNEGSKA (reference sequence). The CDR3 DNA sequence: TGCAGTGCTAGAGTAACAGGCACAGATACGCAGTATTTT. Translated: CSARVTGTDTQYF.

This chain uses TRBV7-9 with TRBJ2-1, with TRBD1 matching 7 bases. The CDR3 contains 15 residues. CDR1 is SEHNR and CDR2 is FQNEAQ in the germline V gene (reference sequence). Unmatched junction bases numbered 8, after V lost 5 bases and J lost 4 bases. The CDR3: CASSPPGTEYNEQFF. The CDR3 DNA reads as TGTGCCAGCAGCCCCCCTGGGACAGAGTACAATGAGCAGTTCTTC.

The chain employs TRBV7-2 and TRBJ2-1; possibly TRBD2 for D (6 bases). Trimming shortened V by 8 bases and J by 6 bases, and 17 bases separated the two germline ends. Per germline, CDR1 SGHTA and CDR2 FQGNSA. CDR3 size: 14 residues. This CDR3 reads CASLQPGTFNEQFF. Here the CDR3 DNA reads TGTGCCAGCCTGCAACCTGGGACTTTCAATGAGCAGTTCTTC.

The count of this clonotype is one. V usage is TRBV6-2 or TRBV6-3 and J usage is TRBJ2-5; 8 nucleotides agree with TRBD1. The tail of the sequence fits TRBJ2-7 better, so the J call may be wrong. CDR1 is MNHEY, CDR2 SVGEGT, per germline. The CDR3 contains 12 residues. CDR3 sequence (DNA): TGTGCCAGCAGGCCGGACAGGGCCGAGCAGTACTTC. Its protein product is CASRPDRAEQYF.

The chain joins TRBV7-8 to TRBJ2-7, with D perhaps TRBD2 (6 bases). The J call may be incorrect, as the DNA end agrees better with TRBJ2-5. This CDR3 region has 13 residues. Per germline, CDR1 SGHVS and CDR2 FQNEAQ. In DNA form, the CDR3 reads TGTGCCAGCAGCTACCGGGGGTCTCAGACCCAGTACTTC. Its translation is CASSYRGSQTQYF.